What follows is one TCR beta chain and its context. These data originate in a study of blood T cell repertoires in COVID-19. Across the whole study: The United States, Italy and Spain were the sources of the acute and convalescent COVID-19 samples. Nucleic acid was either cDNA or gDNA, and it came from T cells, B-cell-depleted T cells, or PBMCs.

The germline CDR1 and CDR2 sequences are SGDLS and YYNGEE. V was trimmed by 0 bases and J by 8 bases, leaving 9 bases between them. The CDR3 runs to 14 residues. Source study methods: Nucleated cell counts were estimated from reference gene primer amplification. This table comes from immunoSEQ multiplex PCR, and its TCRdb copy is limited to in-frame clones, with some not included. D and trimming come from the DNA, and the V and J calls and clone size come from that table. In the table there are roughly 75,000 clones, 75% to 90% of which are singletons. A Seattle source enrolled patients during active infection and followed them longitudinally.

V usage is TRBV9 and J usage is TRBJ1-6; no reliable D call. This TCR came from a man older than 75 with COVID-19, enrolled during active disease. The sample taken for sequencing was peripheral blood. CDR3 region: CASSVEPYDSPLHF. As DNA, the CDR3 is TGTGCCAGCAGCGTAGAGCCATATGATTCACCCCTCCACTTT.